The 9 T cell receptor beta chains in this list originate from one sample, sequenced in a study of cytomegalovirus exposure and HLA in healthy donors. Amplification used 60 Vbeta primers and 13 Jbeta primers. Assay: immunoSEQ multiplex PCR; the TCRdb copy retains only in-frame clones and omits some. This table holds fewer than 200,000 clones, more than 75% found once. The sample comprised PBMCs. These receptors all come from a girl less than two years old in good health and CMV-seronegative.

The chain couples TRBV2 to TRBJ2-7, with D hard to call. Deletions cut 5 bases from V and 2 bases from J, with 7 bases between. Germline V gene sequence: CDR1 SNHLY, CDR2 FYNNEI. The CDR3 spans 12 residues. CDR3 amino acids: CASSTPAYEQYF. For the CDR3, the DNA is TGTGCCAGCAGTACACCCGCCTACGAGCAGTACTTC.

The rearrangement uses TRBV30 and TRBJ2-5, with 11 positions matching TRBD2. The ends lost 4 bases at V and 7 bases at J; junction bases unmatched: 23. Germline CDR1 reads GTSNPN; CDR2 reads SVGIG (reference sequence). The CDR3 extends over 19 amino acids. The CDR3 is CAWTQKGLAGGADFVTQYF. The CDR3 DNA reads as TGTGCCTGGACACAGAAAGGGCTAGCGGGAGGTGCCGACTTTGTGACCCAGTACTTC. The full variable domain, in which reference TRBV30 and TRBJ2-5 provide the parts outside the CDR3, is SQTIHQWPATLVQPVGSPLSLECTVEGTSNPNLYWYRQAAGRGLQLLFYSVGIGQISSEVPQNLSASRPQDRQFILSSKKLLLSDSGFYLCAWTQKGLAGGADFVTQYFGPGTRLLVL.

CDR3 region: CASSLVPGTRNTGELFF. The CDR3 DNA sequence: TGCGCCAGCAGCTTGGTTCCTGGGACTCGTAACACCGGGGAGCTGTTTTTT. The chain carries TRBV5-1 and TRBJ2-2; D may be TRBD2 (6 bases). With 0 bases removed from V and 2 bases from J, the gap between germline ends came to 14 bases. Germline loops: CDR1 SGHRS, CDR2 YFSETQ. The CDR3 is 17 residues long.

The V gene is TRBV30, the J gene TRBJ1-2; no definite D call. The CDR3 runs to 12 residues. Trimming removed 7 bases from V and 3 bases from J, with 12 bases in between. Germline V lookup: CDR1 GTSNPN, CDR2 SVGIG (reference sequence). The CDR3 nucleotides read TGTGCCTCCCCGAGGAGGGACTATGGCTACACCTTC. It encodes CASPRRDYGYTF.

The V gene is TRBV9, the J gene TRBJ1-2; D gene ambiguous. This CDR3 region has 14 residues. Trimming removed 0 bases from V and 5 bases from J, with 11 bases in between. From germline, CDR1 is SGDLS and CDR2 YYNGEE. The CDR3: CASSVADGRYGYTF. The CDR3 region has the DNA TGTGCCAGCAGCGTAGCAGACGGCAGGTATGGCTACACCTTC. The full variable domain, in which reference TRBV9 and TRBJ1-2 provide the parts outside the CDR3, is DSGVTQTPKHLITATGQRVTLRCSPRSGDLSVYWYQQSLDQGLQFLIQYYNGEERAKGNILERFSAQQFPDLHSELNLSSLELGDSALYFCASSVADGRYGYTFGSGTRLTVV.

The J gene is TRBJ1-5, the V gene TRBV27; the match to TRBD1 covers 8 bases. Germline CDR1 reads MNHEY; CDR2 reads SMNVEV (reference sequence). V lost 5 bases to trimming and J lost 8 bases; unmatched junction nucleotides: 8. The CDR3 is 14 residues long. The CDR3 sequence is CASSPRTGLEPQHF. CDR3 DNA sequence: TGTGCCAGCAGTCCCCGGACAGGGTTAGAGCCCCAGCATTTT.

The chain links TRBV4-1 to TRBJ2-3, with a weak D call TRBD1 (5 bases). Germline V lookup: CDR1 MGHRA, CDR2 YSYEKL. Trimming took off 1 base at V and 5 bases at J, with 13 bases between the two ends. The CDR3 consists of 15 residues. The DNA for the CDR3 is TGCGCCAGCAGCCAAGGGGGCTGGTGGGGAGATACGCAGTATTTT. It encodes CASSQGGWWGDTQYF.

In this sample, this clone turned up once. The J gene is TRBJ2-7, the V gene TRBV9, with 7 positions matching TRBD2. This CDR3 has 18 residues. V dropped 1 base and J dropped 0; count of bases not matched to a gene: 13. The germline V gene has CDR1 SGDLS and CDR2 YYNGEE. The CDR3 nucleotides are TGTGCCAGCAGCGTATTTGGGAACGGAGCGGGACCCTCCTACGAGCAGTACTTC. Its protein product is CASSVFGNGAGPSYEQYF.

This chain uses TRBV15 with TRBJ2-7, with TRBD1 matching over 9 bases. Per germline, CDR1 LNHNV and CDR2 YYDKDF (reference sequence). The CDR3 is 15 amino acids. The junction had 4 bases not matched to a gene; V was cut back by 4 bases and J by 0 bases. The DNA for the CDR3 is TGTGCCACCAGCACCATGACAGGGGGCTCCTACGAGCAGTACTTC. Protein sequence: CATSTMTGGSYEQYF. Together with reference TRBV15 and TRBJ2-7, the CDR3 gives the full variable domain: DAMVIQNPRYQVTQFGKPVTLSCSQTLNHNVMYWYQQKSSQAPKLLFHYYDKDFNNEADTPDNFQSRRPNTSFCFLDIRSPGLGDTAMYLCATSTMTGGSYEQYFGPGTRLTVT.